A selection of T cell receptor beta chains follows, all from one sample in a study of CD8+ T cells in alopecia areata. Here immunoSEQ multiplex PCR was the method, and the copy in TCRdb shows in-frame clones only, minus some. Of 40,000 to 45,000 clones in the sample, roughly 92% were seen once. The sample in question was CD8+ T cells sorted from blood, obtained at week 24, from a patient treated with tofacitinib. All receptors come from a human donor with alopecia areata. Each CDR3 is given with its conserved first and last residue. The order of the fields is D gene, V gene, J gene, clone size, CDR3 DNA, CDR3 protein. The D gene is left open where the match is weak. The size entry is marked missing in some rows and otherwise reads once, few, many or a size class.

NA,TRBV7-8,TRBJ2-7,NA,TGTGCCAGCGGTATATCCTACGAGCAGTACTTC,CASGISYEQYF
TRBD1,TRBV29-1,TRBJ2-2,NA,TGCAGCGGTGGGGACAGCACCACCGGGGAGCTGTTTTTT,CSGGDSTTGELFF
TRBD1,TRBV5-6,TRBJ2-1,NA,TGTGCCAGCAGCTTGTGGGGACAGGGATACAATGAGCAGTTCTTC,CASSLWGQGYNEQFF
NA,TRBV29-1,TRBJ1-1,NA,TGCAGCGTTGTTGGCTCGGGCGGGAACAATGAAGCTTTCTTT,CSVVGSGGNNEAFF
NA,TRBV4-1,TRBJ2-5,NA,TGCGCCAGCAGCCACAGGGCTACTACCCAAGAGACCCAGTACTTC,CASSHRATTQETQYF
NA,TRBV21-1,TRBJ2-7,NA,TGTGCCAGCAGCGCCTCCTGTACCTACGAGCAGTACTTC,CASSASCTYEQYF
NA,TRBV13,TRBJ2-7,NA,TGTGCCAGCAGCTTCCCCTCGCAGGGTTACGAGCAGTACTTC,CASSFPSQGYEQYF
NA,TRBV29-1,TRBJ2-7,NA,TGCAGCGTTGTGGGACAACCTAATTACGAGCAGTACTTC,CSVVGQPNYEQYF
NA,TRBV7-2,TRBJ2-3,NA,TGTGCCAGCAGCCCCGAGCCTAACACAGATACGCAGTATTTT,CASSPEPNTDTQYF
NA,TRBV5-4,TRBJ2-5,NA,TGTGCCAGCAAATCAACGGAGGGAACGGAGACCCAGTACTTC,CASKSTEGTETQYF
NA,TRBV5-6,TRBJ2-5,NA,TGTGCCAGCAGCCTCCTGGGGGGTAAACAAGAGACCCAGTACTTC,CASSLLGGKQETQYF
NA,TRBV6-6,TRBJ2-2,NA,TGTGCCAGCAGTCCTCCCGACGGAAGAGAAACCGGGGAGCTGTTTTTT,CASSPPDGRETGELFF
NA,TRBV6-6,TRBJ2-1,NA,TGTGCCAGCAGTTACTCCTCGGATGAGCAGTTCTTC,CASSYSSDEQFF
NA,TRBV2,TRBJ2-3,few,TGTGCCAGCAGCGACTGGTTTTCGAGTGTCCGTACAGATACGCAGTATTTT,CASSDWFSSVRTDTQYF
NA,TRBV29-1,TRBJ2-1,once,TGCAGCGTTGTCTCAAGGGGCCACAATGAGCAGTTCTTC,CSVVSRGHNEQFF
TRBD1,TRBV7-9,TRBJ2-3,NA,TGTGCCAGCAGCTTACTGGGACAGGTTGATACGCAGTATTTT,CASSLLGQVDTQYF
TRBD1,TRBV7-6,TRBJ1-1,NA,TGTGCCACCTCAACAGGGGGTCTCGCTGAAGCTTTCTTT,CATSTGGLAEAFF
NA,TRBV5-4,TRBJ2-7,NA,TGTGCCAGCAGCTTGGACAGGGTGGTCTACGAGCAGTACTTC,CASSLDRVVYEQYF
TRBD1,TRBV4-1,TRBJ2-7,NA,TGCGCCAGCAGCCTCACGCCCCTACAGGGGGCCGAACACGAGCAGTACTTC,CASSLTPLQGAEHEQYF
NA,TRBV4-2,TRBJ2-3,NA,TGTGCCAGCAGCCAGACCGACACAGATACGCAGTATTTT,CASSQTDTDTQYF
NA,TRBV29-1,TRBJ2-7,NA,TGCAGCGTTGCGGTCCGTTACGAGCAGTACTTC,CSVAVRYEQYF
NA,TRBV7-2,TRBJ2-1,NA,TGTGCCAGCAGCTTAGGAGGGTCCTACAATGAGCAGTTCTTC,CASSLGGSYNEQFF
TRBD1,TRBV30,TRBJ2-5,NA,TGTGCCTCAAATCAGGGGGCCGGGGAGACCCAGTACTTC,CASNQGAGETQYF
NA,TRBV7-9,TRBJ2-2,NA,TGTGCCAGCAGCTCAACTGTCGGAACCGCCGCATGGACCGGGGAGCTGTTTTTT,CASSSTVGTAAWTGELFF
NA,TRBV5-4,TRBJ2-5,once,TGTGCCAGCACCCTTGCAGGCCAGCAAGAGACCCAGTACTTC,CASTLAGQQETQYF
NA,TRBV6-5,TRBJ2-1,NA,TGTGCCAGCAGTTACCCTGGAAGAGGGAATGAGCAGTTCTTC,CASSYPGRGNEQFF
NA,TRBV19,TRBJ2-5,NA,TGTGCCAGTACCCCGGATGGCGAGACCCAGTACTTC,CASTPDGETQYF
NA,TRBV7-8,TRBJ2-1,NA,TGTGCCAGCAGTACTCCGGGGGTGCATTACAATGAGCAGTTCTTC,CASSTPGVHYNEQFF
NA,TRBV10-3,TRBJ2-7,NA,TGTGCCATCAGTGAGTCTAGGAACGAGCAGTACTTC,CAISESRNEQYF
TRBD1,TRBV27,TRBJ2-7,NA,TGTGCCAGCAGTTCCGGGACAGGGCGTTACGAGCAGTACTTC,CASSSGTGRYEQYF
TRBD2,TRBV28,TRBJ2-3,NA,TGTGCCAGCAGCCTGCGGGCTAGCGGGGGGACAGGTGCAGATACGCAGTATTTT,CASSLRASGGTGADTQYF
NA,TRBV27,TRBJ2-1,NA,TGTGCCAGCAGTTTGACAGGTCCCTATGAGCAGTTCTTC,CASSLTGPYEQFF
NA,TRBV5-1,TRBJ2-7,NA,TGCGCCAGCAGCTTGGTGGGGCCCGGCGGCCACGAGCAGTACTTC,CASSLVGPGGHEQYF
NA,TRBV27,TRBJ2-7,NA,TGTGCCAGCCCGACAGGAGTCTACGAGCAGTACTTC,CASPTGVYEQYF
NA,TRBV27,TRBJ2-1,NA,TGTGCCAGCAGTTTAATATCGTCGGGCTACAATGAGCAGTTCTTC,CASSLISSGYNEQFF
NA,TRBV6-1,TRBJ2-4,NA,TGTGCCATGCGGAGACATTACCCCTTC,CAMRRHYPF
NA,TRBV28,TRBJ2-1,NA,TGTGCCAGCAGTAGAGGCTACAATGGGCAGTTCTTC,CASSRGYNGQFF
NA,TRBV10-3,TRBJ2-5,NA,TGTGCCATCAGTGAGACAATAGAGGAGACCCAGTACTTC,CAISETIEETQYF
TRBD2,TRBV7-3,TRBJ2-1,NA,TGTGCCAGCAGCCCCTTAGCGGGGGATTCCTACAATGAGCAGTTCTTC,CASSPLAGDSYNEQFF
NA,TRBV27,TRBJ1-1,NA,TGTGCCAGCAGGATTAACACTGAAGCTTTCTTT,CASRINTEAFF
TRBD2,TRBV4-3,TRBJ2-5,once,TGCGCCAGCAGCCTTAGGCAATCCGGGACTAGCGGGGGGCATCTTCAAGAGACCCAGTACTTC,CASSLRQSGTSGGHLQETQYF
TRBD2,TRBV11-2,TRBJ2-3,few,TGTGCCAGCAGCTTAGAACCCCTTGCACTAGCGGGGTATGTCACAGATACGCAGTATTTT,CASSLEPLALAGYVTDTQYF
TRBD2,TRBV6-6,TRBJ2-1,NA,TGTGCCAGCAGTTACTCTACGGGGGGGCCAGATGAGCAGTTCTTC,CASSYSTGGPDEQFF
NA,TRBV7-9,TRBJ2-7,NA,TGTGCCAGCAGCTGGGATTCCGACGAGCAGTACTTC,CASSWDSDEQYF
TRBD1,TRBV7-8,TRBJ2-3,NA,TGTGCCAGCAGCCTGGGACAGGGAAGGGCAGATACGCAGTATTTT,CASSLGQGRADTQYF
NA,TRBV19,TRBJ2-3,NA,TGTGCCAGTAGTATAGAGGGGGAGTTGTCTACAGATACGCAGTATTTT,CASSIEGELSTDTQYF
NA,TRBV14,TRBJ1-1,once,TGTGCCAGCAGCCAAGGGGGGGTTCTGTGGACTGAAGCTTTCTTT,CASSQGGVLWTEAFF
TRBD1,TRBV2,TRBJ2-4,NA,TGTGCCAGCAGTGGAGGGACAGGGGAAGCCAAAAACATTCAGTACTTC,CASSGGTGEAKNIQYF
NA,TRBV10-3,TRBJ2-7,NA,TGTGCCATCAGTGAGTCATTGGACGAGCAGTACTTC,CAISESLDEQYF
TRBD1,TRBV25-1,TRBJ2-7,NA,TGTGCCACATCCGGACAGGGGAGTTACGAGCAGTACTTC,CATSGQGSYEQYF
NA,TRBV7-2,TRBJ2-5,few,TGTGCCAGCAGCTTAGTATCAGGGACAGAGACCCAGTACTTC,CASSLVSGTETQYF
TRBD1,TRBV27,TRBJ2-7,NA,TGTGCCAGCAGTCCCTCAGGGGGCGCCACCCGCGAGCAGTACTTC,CASSPSGGATREQYF
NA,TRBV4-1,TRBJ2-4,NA,TGCGCCAGCAGCCAAGGGGCAGCCAAAAACATTCAGTACTTC,CASSQGAAKNIQYF
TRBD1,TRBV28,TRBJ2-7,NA,TGTGCCAGCAGTTTATTTGCAGGGGGCGAGCAGTACTTC,CASSLFAGGEQYF
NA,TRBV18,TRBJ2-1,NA,TGTGCCAGCTCACCACGAATGGGTACAAGCTCCTACAATGAGCAGTTCTTC,CASSPRMGTSSYNEQFF
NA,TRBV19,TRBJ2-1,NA,TGTGCCAGTAGTACAGGGGCCCCCTACAATGAGCAGTTCTTC,CASSTGAPYNEQFF
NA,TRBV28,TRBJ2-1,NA,TGTGCCAGCAGTCCTTACAATGAGCAGTTCTTC,CASSPYNEQFF
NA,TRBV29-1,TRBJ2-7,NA,TGCAGCGTTGGAGCCTACGAGCAGTACTTC,CSVGAYEQYF